The present T cell receptor (beta chain) was sequenced within a study of blood T cell repertoires in COVID-19. Looking at the study overall: Sites in the United States, Italy and Spain provided acute and convalescent COVID-19 samples.

Trimming took off 3 bases at V and 4 bases at J, with 16 bases between the two ends. This CDR3 has 17 residues. CDR1 and CDR2 from the germline V gene are SGHTA and FQGTGA. As handled by the study authors: Estimates of nucleated cell counts were drawn from the amplification of reference gene primers. Data came from immunoSEQ multiplex PCR; TCRdb stores just in-frame clones and leaves some out. The V and J calls and clone size come from that table; D and trimming were worked out from the DNA. Of about 23,000 clones listed, roughly 89% were seen once; the top ten hold 6.3%. The TCR comes from an elderly woman with active COVID-19. This chain links TRBV7-3 with TRBJ2-6; TRBD2 might be the D (6 bases). Sequencing was carried out using peripheral blood. The CDR3: CASSLTRPTGGANVLTF. CDR3 in DNA: TGTGCCAGCAGCTTGACTAGACCCACGGGCGGGGCCAACGTCCTGACTTTC.